This T cell receptor (beta chain) emerged from a study of T cell repertoires in cytomegalovirus infection. The wider study: A matching HLA type, together with CMV infection, was signaled by public TCR beta signatures. Overall study results and limits: Carriers of CMV and the relevant HLA type were discriminated by public TCR beta frequency. Clonotypes of TCR beta that were HLA-C-restricted and CMV-specific dominated the ex vivo response.

J gave up 8 bases and V 4 bases, and 17 bases lay outside the gene matches. Germline values: CDR1 MNHEY, CDR2 SMNVEV (reference sequence). This CDR3 region has 17 residues. This clonotype was detected many times. What it binds is not known. TCRdb used MiXCR to reprocess the reads, holding one entry per CDR3 protein. The table records roughly 120,000 distinct CDR3 sequences, roughly 31% of them present only once. The starting material was CD8+ T cells from cultured PBMCs, obtained from culture after CMV antigen stimulation. This clonotype was obtained from a human donor in good health (CMV status not recorded). Some clones in this sample may be carry-over from other donors' samples. The chain carries TRBV27 and TRBJ2-1; 7 bases are a match to TRBD2. CDR3 residues: CASSSLTLAAGADEQFF. CDR3 sequence (DNA): TGTGCCAGCAGTTCCCTCACGCTAGCGGCCGGGGCGGATGAGCAGTTCTTC.